This TCR beta chain derives from a study of T cell repertoires in ileal Crohn's disease. For the study at large: Biopsies of the neoterminal ileum at postoperative colonoscopy form M6 samples.

Profiled with immunoSEQ multiplex PCR; TCRdb holds only in-frame clones, not every one. The profile shows 9,000 to 13,000 clones, approximately 72% of them singletons. Regarding time point: neoterminal ileum biopsy at postoperative endoscopy, about 6 months after surgery. Adults with ileal or ileocolonic Crohn's disease and an indication for resection were eligible. The V end was cut by 5 bases, the J end by 5 bases, with 6 bases between. The V gene's germline CDR1 is PRHDT and CDR2 FYEKMQ (reference sequence). This CDR3 has 12 amino acids. What was sequenced was ileal tissue. The receptor comes from an adult with Crohn's disease. The chain links TRBV13 to TRBJ2-2; D is uncertain. Written as DNA, the CDR3 is TGTGCCAGCAGCAGAGGTACCGGGGAGCTGTTTTTT. Translation gives CASSRGTGELFF.